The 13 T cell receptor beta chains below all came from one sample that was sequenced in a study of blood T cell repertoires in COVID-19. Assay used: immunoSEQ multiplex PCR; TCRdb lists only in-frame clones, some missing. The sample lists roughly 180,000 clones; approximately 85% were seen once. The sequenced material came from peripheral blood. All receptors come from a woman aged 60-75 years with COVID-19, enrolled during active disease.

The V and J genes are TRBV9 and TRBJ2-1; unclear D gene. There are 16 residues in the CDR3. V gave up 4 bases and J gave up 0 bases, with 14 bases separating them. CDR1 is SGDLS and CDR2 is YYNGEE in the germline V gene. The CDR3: CASSPTGRSSYNEQFF. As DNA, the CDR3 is TGTGCCAGCAGCCCTACGGGTCGTAGCTCCTACAATGAGCAGTTCTTC.

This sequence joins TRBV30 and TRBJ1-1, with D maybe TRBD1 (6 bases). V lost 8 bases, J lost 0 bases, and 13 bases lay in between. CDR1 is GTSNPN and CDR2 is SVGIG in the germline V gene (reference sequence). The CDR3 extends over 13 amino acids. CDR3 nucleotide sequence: TGTGCCGGTCGACAGGTTGTGAACACTGAAGCTTTCTTT. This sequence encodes CAGRQVVNTEAFF.

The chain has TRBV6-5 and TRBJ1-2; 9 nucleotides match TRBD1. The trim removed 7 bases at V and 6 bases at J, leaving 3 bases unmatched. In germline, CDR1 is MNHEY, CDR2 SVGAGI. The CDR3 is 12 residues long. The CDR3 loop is CASTGTGNGYTF. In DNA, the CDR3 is TGTGCCAGCACCGGGACAGGGAATGGCTACACCTTC.

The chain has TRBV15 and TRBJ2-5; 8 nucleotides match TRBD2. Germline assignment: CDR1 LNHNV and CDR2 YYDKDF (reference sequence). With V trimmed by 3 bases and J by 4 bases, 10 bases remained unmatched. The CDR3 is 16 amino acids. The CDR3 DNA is TGTGCCACCAGCAGCACCACGAAGCGGGAGCGAGAGACCCAGTACTTC. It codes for CATSSTTKRERETQYF. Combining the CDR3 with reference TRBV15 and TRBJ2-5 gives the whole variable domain DAMVIQNPRYQVTQFGKPVTLSCSQTLNHNVMYWYQQKSSQAPKLLFHYYDKDFNNEADTPDNFQSRRPNTSFCFLDIRSPGLGDTAMYLCATSSTTKRERETQYFGPGTRLLVL.

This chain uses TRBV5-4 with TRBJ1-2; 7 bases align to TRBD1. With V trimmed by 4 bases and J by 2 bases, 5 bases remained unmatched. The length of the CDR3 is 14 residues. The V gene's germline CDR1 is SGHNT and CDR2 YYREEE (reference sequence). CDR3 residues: CASSLGQANYGYTF. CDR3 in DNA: TGTGCCAGCAGCCTAGGACAGGCAAACTATGGCTACACCTTC.

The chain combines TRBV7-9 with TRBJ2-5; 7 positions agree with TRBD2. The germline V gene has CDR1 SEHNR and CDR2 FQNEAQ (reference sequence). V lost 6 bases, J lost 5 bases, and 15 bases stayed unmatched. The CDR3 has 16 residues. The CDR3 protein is CASSLTLAGYGETQYF. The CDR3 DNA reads TGTGCCAGCAGTTTAACTTTAGCGGGTTACGGTGAGACCCAGTACTTC.

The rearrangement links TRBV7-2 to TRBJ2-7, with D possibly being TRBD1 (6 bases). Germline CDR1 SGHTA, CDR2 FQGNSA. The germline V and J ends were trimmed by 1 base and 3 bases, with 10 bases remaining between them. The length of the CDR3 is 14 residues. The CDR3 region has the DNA TGTGCCAGCAGCTTAGGTCAGGGGAACTACGAGCAGTACTTC. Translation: CASSLGQGNYEQYF.

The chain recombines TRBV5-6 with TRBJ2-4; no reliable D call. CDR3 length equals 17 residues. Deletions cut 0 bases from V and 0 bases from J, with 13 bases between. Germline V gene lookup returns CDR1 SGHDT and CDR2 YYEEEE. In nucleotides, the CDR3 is TGTGCCAGCAGCTTGGGGGCCGAAAACCGAGCCAAAAACATTCAGTACTTC. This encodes CASSLGAENRAKNIQYF.

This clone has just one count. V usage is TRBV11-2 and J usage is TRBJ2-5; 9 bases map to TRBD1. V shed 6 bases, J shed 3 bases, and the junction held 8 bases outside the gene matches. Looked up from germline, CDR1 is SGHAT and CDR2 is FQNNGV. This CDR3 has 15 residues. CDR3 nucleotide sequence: TGTGCCAGCAGGCGTCCGGGACAGGGAGAAGAGACCCAGTACTTC. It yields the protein CASRRPGQGEETQYF.

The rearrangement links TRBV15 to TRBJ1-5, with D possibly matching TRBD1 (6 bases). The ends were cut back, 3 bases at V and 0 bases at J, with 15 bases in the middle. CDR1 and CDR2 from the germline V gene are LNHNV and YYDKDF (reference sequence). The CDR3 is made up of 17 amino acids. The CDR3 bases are TGTGCCACCAGCAGGAGCAGGGGCTCGGATAGCAATCAGCCCCAGCATTTT. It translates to CATSRSRGSDSNQPQHF.

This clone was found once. The CDR3 loop is CASRTGGTDTQYF. CDR3 DNA sequence: TGTGCCAGCAGAACCGGGGGCACAGATACGCAGTATTTT. The chain uses TRBV28 and TRBJ2-3, with D possibly matching TRBD2 (5 bases). Trimming shortened V by 6 bases and J by 1 base, and 8 bases separated the two germline ends. Germline values: CDR1 MDHEN, CDR2 SYDVKM. The CDR3 has 13 residues.

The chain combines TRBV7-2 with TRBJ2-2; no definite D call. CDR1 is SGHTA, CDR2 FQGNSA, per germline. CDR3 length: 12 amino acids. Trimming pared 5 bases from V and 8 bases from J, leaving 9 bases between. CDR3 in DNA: TGTGCCAGCAGCCGATTACGGGGGGAGCTGTTTTTT. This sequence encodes CASSRLRGELFF.

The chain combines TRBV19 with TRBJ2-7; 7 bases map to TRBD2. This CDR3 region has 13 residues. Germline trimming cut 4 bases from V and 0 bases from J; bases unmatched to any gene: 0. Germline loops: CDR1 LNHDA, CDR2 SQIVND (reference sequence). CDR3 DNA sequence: TGTGCCAGTAGTAGGGAGGGCTCCTACGAGCAGTACTTC. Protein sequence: CASSREGSYEQYF.